These T cell receptor beta chains were read from a single sample in a study of blood T cells in healthy people across ages. TCRdb passed the 5' RACE reads through MiXCR, listing each CDR3 protein once. The sample carries about 780,000 distinct CDR3 sequences, roughly 25% recorded once. This same sample was also taken into another study, of T cells of mothers and their children.

Specimen: blood. These receptors originate from a boy younger than 18 in good health. CDR3s include the opening cysteine and the closing phenylalanine or tryptophan. A D gene is named only where the DNA matches it firmly. Expanded clones get a size class; other rows say once, few or many, or leave the size out.

>TRBJ2-5|TRBD2|TRBV20-1|.
TGCAGTGCTAGAAGACAGCCCGGGGGGCAAGAGACCCAGTACTTC
CSARRQPGGQETQYF
>TRBJ2-2|.|TRBV6-5|.
TGTGCCAGCAGTCGAGCGGGCGGGGAGCTGTTTTTT
CASSRAGGELFF
>TRBJ1-1|TRBD1|TRBV3-1|.
TGTGCCAGCAGCCAATCATTAACAGGGGGTACTGAAGCTTTCTTT
CASSQSLTGGTEAFF
>TRBJ2-3|.|TRBV12-3/TRBV12-4|.
TGTGCCAGCCGACTCAGGGGAGCCTCTAGCACAGATACGCAGTATTTT
CASRLRGASSTDTQYF
>TRBJ2-5|.|TRBV28|many
TGTGCCAGCAGTTACGGACAGTCCCGAGAGACCCAGTACTTC
CASSYGQSRETQYF
>TRBJ1-1|.|TRBV5-4|few
TGTGCCAGCAGCCGAGGGGGGACGGGAGCTTTCTTT
CASSRGGTGAFF
>TRBJ2-5|TRBD2|TRBV2|few
TGTGCCAGCAGTGAGCAGCGGGGAGGGGAGACCCAGTACTTC
CASSEQRGGETQYF
>TRBJ2-7|.|TRBV5-1|few
TGCGCCAGCAGCTTGCCAGGGGCCACCTACGAGCAGTACTTC
CASSLPGATYEQYF
>TRBJ2-6|.|TRBV19|few
TGTGCCAGTAACAACGCCGCCCCTGGGGCCAACGTCCTGACTTTC
CASNNAAPGANVLTF
>TRBJ2-5|.|TRBV9|few
TGTGCCAGCAGCGTCGCGGGGGCCCTACAAGAGACCCAGTACTTC
CASSVAGALQETQYF
>TRBJ2-7|.|TRBV6-1|.
TGTGCCAACGGGGCGAGAGATTCCTACGAGCAGTACTTC
CANGARDSYEQYF
>TRBJ2-5|.|TRBV4-1|few
TGCGCCAGCAGCAACCTTGGGCAGGGCGACCAAGAGGCCCAGTACTTC
CASSNLGQGDQEAQYF
>TRBJ2-5|.|TRBV6-2/TRBV6-3|many
TGTGCCAGCAGCCCCTGGGGGGAGACCCAGTACTTC
CASSPWGETQYF
>TRBJ1-6|.|TRBV12-3/TRBV12-4|.
TGTGCCAGCAGTTTGCGACAGGTTGGGTCACCCCTCCACTTT
CASSLRQVGSPLHF
>TRBJ1-5|.|TRBV2|few
TGTGCCAGCAGTGTTCGGATCAATCAGCCCCAGCATTTT
CASSVRINQPQHF
>TRBJ2-3|TRBD2|TRBV7-9|.
TGTGCCAGCAGCCCCCTGAGCGGGGATGATACGCAGTATTTT
CASSPLSGDDTQYF
>TRBJ2-7|TRBD1|TRBV6-6|few
TGTGCCAGCGGCAGGGGGCCGCCGCACGAGCAGTACTTC
CASGRGPPHEQYF
>TRBJ1-2|.|TRBV25-1|.
TGTGCCAGCAGTGATCACAGGGATTATGGCTACACCTTC
CASSDHRDYGYTF
>TRBJ2-1|.|TRBV5-1|.
TGCGCCAGCACGGGCGGCTCCTACAATGAGCAGTTCTTC
CASTGGSYNEQFF
>TRBJ1-5|.|TRBV12-3/TRBV12-4|.
TGTGCCAGCAGTTATCTAGGGGGTAGGCAGCCCCAGCATTTT
CASSYLGGRQPQHF
>TRBJ2-7|.|TRBV12-3/TRBV12-4|.
TGTGCCAGCAATTTCTCCACCTACGAGCAGTACTTC
CASNFSTYEQYF